Given below is one TCR beta chain in context. Seattle patient enrollment occurred during active infection, with longitudinal follow-up thereafter. As originally analysed: Amplification of reference gene primers was used by the study to estimate nucleated cell counts. Assay used: immunoSEQ multiplex PCR; TCRdb lists only in-frame clones, some missing. V, J and clone size derive from that table, while D and trimming were established from the DNA sequence. Here the sample spans 130,000 or so clones, roughly 86% being singletons. This sample was taken from a study of blood T cell repertoires in COVID-19. For the study at large: Researchers got acute and convalescent COVID-19 samples from the United States, Italy and Spain. T cells, B-cell-depleted T cells, or PBMCs supplied cDNA or gDNA.

V gave up 1 base and J gave up 10 bases, with 23 bases separating them. The CDR3 spans 16 residues. CDR1 and CDR2 from the germline V gene are MGHRA and YSYEKL. The chain employs TRBV4-1 and TRBJ2-7; D is perhaps TRBD2 (5 bases). This sequence was found in a woman aged 70-85 years with COVID-19, enrolled during active disease. Sequencing input: peripheral blood. The CDR3 reads CASSQAGLEGSGLQYF. For the CDR3, the DNA is TGCGCCAGCAGCCAAGCTGGTTTAGAGGGATCAGGTCTTCAGTACTTC.